This TCR beta chain was captured by sequencing in a study of blood T cells in healthy people across ages. The CDR3 totals 14 residues. Trimming took 1 base from V and 1 from J, leaving 5 bases between them. Germline V gives CDR1 MNHEY, CDR2 SVGEGT. Next came a second PCR, run for roughly 6 to 11 cycles, which used a sample-barcoded 5' primer along with a J-beta primer mix. TCRdb fed the 5' RACE reads into MiXCR, producing one record per CDR3 protein. This table holds roughly 550,000 distinct CDR3 sequences, nearly 25% found once. The data were also submitted as part of a second study, on T cells of mothers and their children.

Source material: blood. This clonotype was sampled from a boy aged 5-17 years in good health. The V gene is TRBV6-2 or TRBV6-3, the J gene TRBJ1-5; D unclear. The CDR3 protein is CASSYLQSNQPQHF. As DNA, the CDR3 is TGTGCCAGCAGTTACTTGCAAAGCAATCAGCCCCAGCATTTT.